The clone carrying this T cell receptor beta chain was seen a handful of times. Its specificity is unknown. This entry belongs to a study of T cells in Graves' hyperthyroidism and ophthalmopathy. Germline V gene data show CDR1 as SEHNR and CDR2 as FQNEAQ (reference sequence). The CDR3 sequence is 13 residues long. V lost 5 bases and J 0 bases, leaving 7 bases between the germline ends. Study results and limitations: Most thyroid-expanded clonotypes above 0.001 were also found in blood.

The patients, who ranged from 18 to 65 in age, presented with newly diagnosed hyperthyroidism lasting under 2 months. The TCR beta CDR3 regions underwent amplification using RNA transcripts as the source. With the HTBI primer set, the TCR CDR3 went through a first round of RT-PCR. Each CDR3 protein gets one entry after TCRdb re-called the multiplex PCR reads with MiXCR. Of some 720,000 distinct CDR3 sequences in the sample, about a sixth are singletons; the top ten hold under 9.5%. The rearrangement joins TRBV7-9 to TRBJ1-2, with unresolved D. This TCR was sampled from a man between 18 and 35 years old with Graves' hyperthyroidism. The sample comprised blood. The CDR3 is CASSVQTNYGYTF. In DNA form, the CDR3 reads TGTGCCAGCAGCGTACAAACTAACTATGGCTACACCTTC.